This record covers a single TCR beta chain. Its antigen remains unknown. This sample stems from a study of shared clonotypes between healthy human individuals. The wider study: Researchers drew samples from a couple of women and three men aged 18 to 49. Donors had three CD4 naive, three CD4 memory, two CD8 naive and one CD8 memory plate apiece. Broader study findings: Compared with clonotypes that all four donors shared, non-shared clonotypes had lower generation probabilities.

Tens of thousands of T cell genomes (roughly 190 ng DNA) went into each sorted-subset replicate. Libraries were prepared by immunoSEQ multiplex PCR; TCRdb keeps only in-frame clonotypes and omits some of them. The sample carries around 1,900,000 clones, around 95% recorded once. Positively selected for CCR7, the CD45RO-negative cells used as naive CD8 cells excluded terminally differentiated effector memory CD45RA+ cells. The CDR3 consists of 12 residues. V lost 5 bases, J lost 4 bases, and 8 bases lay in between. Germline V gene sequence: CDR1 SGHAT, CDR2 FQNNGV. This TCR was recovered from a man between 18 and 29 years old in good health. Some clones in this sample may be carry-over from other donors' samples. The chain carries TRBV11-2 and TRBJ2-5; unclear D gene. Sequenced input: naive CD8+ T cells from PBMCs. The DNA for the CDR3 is TGTGCCAGCAGCCCAACGACAGAGACCCAGTACTTC. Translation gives CASSPTTETQYF.